One sample yielded the 9 T cell receptor beta chains listed below, sequenced in a study of T-cell memory formation after mild COVID-19. Each CDR3 protein gets one entry after TCRdb re-called the 5' RACE reads with MiXCR. The sample holds over 300,000 distinct CDR3 sequences, 20% to 25% seen once. Sequenced sample: PBMCs or a T cell subset sorted from them (not recorded which). The receptors were gathered from a man aged 18 to 30 who had mild COVID-19 (a few samples of this study predate the infection). Cell type and time point are not known.

Written as DNA, the CDR3 is TGTGCCAGCAGCCCTTCTTGGGGCATGCTTGGTAATCAGCCCCAGCATTTT. This codes for CASSPSWGMLGNQPQHF. The V gene is TRBV7-6, the J gene TRBJ1-5, with D maybe TRBD1 (5 bases). The germline V gene has CDR1 SGHVS and CDR2 FNYEAQ. This CDR3 region has 17 residues. V was pared by 5 bases and J by 4 bases, with 21 bases between.

The chain combines TRBV6-2 or TRBV6-3 with TRBJ2-2, with D tentatively TRBD2 (5 bases). V gave up 7 bases and J gave up 4 bases, with 16 bases separating them. This CDR3 is 15 amino acids long. Per the germline V gene, CDR1 is MNHEY and CDR2 is SVGEGT. The CDR3 nucleotides read TGTGCCAGCACTCGGGGTAGCCGTCCCACCGGGGAGCTGTTTTTT. Encoded protein: CASTRGSRPTGELFF.

This clonotype was detected only a few times. CDR3 nucleotides: TGTGCCAGCAGGCCGGTGGGGGCCTCTTACGAGCAGTACTTC. This codes for CASRPVGASYEQYF. J is TRBJ2-7 and V is TRBV6-6; D is possibly TRBD1 (6 bases). This CDR3 has 14 amino acids. Germline V CDR1 and CDR2: MNHNY, SVGAGI (reference sequence). The V end was cut by 6 bases, the J end by 4 bases, with 16 bases between.

This clonotype was observed a few times. The chain carries TRBV5-5 and TRBJ1-1; D remains ambiguous. Looked up from germline, CDR1 is SGHKS and CDR2 is YYEKEE (reference sequence). This CDR3 has 14 residues. With 3 bases removed from V and 4 bases from J, the gap between germline ends came to 13 bases. The CDR3 here is CASSSFDLGTEAFF. The CDR3 DNA reads as TGTGCCAGCAGCTCCTTTGACCTTGGCACTGAAGCTTTCTTT.

This clonotype has ten or more counts. The chain employs TRBV5-1 and TRBJ2-5; 8 nucleotides match TRBD1. The germline CDR1 and CDR2 sequences are SGHRS and YFSETQ. CDR3 length equals 13 residues. J was trimmed by 5 bases and V by 4 bases; bases with no gene match: 4. CDR3 sequence: CASSGQGGETQYF. CDR3 DNA: TGCGCCAGCAGCGGACAGGGTGGTGAGACCCAGTACTTC.

This clonotype came up a few times. J is TRBJ1-1 and V is TRBV29-1; tentatively, D is TRBD1 (6 bases). The germline V gene encodes CDR1 SQVTM and CDR2 ANQGSEA. V lost 4 bases, J lost 4 bases, and 13 bases lay in between. This CDR3 spans 13 amino acids. The CDR3 region is CSVVPRGSTEAFF. CDR3 DNA: TGCAGCGTTGTACCCAGGGGAAGCACTGAAGCTTTCTTT.

This clonotype was seen only a few times. This chain connects TRBV7-9 to TRBJ1-1; D remains ambiguous. Trimming took 4 bases from V and 3 from J, leaving 9 bases between them. The CDR3 length is 13 residues. The germline CDR1 and CDR2 sequences are SEHNR and FQNEAQ (reference sequence). CDR3: CASSWTAYTEAFF. The CDR3 nucleotides are TGTGCCAGCAGCTGGACCGCGTACACTGAAGCTTTCTTT.

The V call is TRBV20-1, the J call TRBJ1-1, with D uncertain. CDR3 size: 15 residues. Trimming removed 3 bases at V and 0 bases at J, with 14 bases between. In germline, CDR1 is DFQATT, CDR2 SNEGSKA (reference sequence). The CDR3 loop is CSARLNEQLNTEAFF. Here the CDR3 DNA reads TGCAGTGCTAGGTTGAACGAACAGCTGAACACTGAAGCTTTCTTT.

This clonotype was detected only a few times. This sequence joins TRBV29-1 and TRBJ2-5; TRBD2 matches 14 bases. CDR1 SQVTM and CDR2 ANQGSEA come from the germline V gene. The V gene end was trimmed by 3 bases and the J gene end by 4 bases; junction bases not matched to a gene: 4. There are 15 residues in the CDR3. The CDR3 spells CSVEGTSGGRETQYF. DNA for the CDR3: TGCAGCGTTGAGGGGACTAGCGGGGGCCGAGAGACCCAGTACTTC.